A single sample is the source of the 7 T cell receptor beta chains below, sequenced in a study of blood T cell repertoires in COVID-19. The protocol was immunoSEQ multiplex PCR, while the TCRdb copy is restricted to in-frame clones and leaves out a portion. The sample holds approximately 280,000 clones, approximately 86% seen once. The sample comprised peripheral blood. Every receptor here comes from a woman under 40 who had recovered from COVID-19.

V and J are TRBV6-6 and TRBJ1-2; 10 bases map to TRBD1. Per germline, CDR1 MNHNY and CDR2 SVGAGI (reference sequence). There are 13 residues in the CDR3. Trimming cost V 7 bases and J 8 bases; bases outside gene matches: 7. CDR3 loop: CASTRQGAEGYTF. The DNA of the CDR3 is TGTGCCAGCACCCGACAGGGGGCGGAGGGCTACACCTTC.

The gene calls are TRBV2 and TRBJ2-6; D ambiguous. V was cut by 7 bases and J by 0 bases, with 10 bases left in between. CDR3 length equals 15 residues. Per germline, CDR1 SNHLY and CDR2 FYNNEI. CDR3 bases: TGTGCCAGCAACCCAAGGAGCTCTGGGGCCAACGTCCTGACTTTC. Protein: CASNPRSSGANVLTF.

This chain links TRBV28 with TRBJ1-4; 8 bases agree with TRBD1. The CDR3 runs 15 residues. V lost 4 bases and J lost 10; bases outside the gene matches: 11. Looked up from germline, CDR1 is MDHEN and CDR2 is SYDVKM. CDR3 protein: CASSSPIRTGTKLFF. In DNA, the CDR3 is TGTGCCAGCAGTTCCCCCATTAGGACAGGGACAAAACTGTTTTTT.

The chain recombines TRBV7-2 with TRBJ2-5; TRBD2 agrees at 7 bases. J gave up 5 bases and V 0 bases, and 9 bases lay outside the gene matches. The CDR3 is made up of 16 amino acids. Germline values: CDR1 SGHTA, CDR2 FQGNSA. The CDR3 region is CASSLASQRGPETQYF. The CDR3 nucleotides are TGTGCCAGCAGCTTAGCTTCCCAGCGGGGCCCGGAGACCCAGTACTTC. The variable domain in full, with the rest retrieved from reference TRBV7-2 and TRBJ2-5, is GAGVSQSPSNKVTEKGKDVELRCDPISGHTALYWYRQSLGQGLEFLIYFQGNSAPDKSGLPSDRFSAERTGGSVSTLTIQRTQQEDSAVYLCASSLASQRGPETQYFGPGTRLLVL.

CDR3 in DNA: TGTGCCAGCAGCTCCCCACAATCACCCGAAGCTTTCTTT. This codes for CASSSPQSPEAFF. The V gene is TRBV6-5, the J gene TRBJ1-1, with D hard to call. With 6 bases removed from V and 8 bases from J, the gap between germline ends came to 16 bases. This CDR3 spans 13 amino acids. Germline CDR1 and CDR2: MNHEY and SVGAGI.

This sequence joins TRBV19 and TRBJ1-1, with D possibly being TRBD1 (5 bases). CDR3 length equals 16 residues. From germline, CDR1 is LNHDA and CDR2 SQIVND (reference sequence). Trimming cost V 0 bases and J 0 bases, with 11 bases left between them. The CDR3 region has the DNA TGTGCCAGTAGTATAGAGTCAGGGCGCATGAACACTGAAGCTTTCTTT. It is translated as CASSIESGRMNTEAFF.

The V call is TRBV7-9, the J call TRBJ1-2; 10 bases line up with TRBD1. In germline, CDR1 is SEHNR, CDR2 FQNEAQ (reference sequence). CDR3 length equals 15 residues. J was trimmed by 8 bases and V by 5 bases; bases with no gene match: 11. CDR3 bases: TGTGCCAGCAGCCCAGGACAGGGGGAACGAGAGGGCTACACCTTC. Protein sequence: CASSPGQGEREGYTF.